This T cell receptor (beta chain) was captured in a study of T cell responses to AZD1222 COVID-19 vaccine. Points from the study as a whole: There were repertoire samples only from the period after the peak T cell response.

With respect to this clone: Antigen: not known.

Germline V gene lookup returns CDR1 LGHDT and CDR2 YNNKEL (reference sequence). The CDR3 loop spans 14 amino acids. With V trimmed by 6 bases and J by 8 bases, 7 bases remained unmatched. Only in-frame clones appear in the TCRdb table, and some are missing; sequencing was by immunoSEQ multiplex PCR. The profile shows tens of thousands of clones, approximately 88% of them singletons. J is TRBJ1-6 and V is TRBV3-1 (or the pseudogene TRBV3-2), with 7 bases identical to TRBD1. This clonotype originated in an adult in good health. Sequences were derived from peripheral blood, sampled on day 0 of MenACWY control vaccination. The CDR3 sequence: CASSPEGAHSPLHF. The CDR3 bases are TGTGCCAGCAGTCCCGAGGGGGCTCATTCACCCCTCCACTTT.